This T cell receptor (beta chain) was profiled in a study of metastatic and nonmetastatic thyroid tumors. Whole-study context: Across blood and tumor or nodule tissue, repertoires from malignant and benign thyroid patients were compared with one another.

This clone was recorded many times. All patients were treatment-naive before thyroid surgery. Germline CDR1 DFQATT, CDR2 SNEGSKA (reference sequence). V was clipped by 3 bases and J by 3 bases; unmatched bases: 11. CDR3 length: 16 amino acids. As processed by the authors: Between-group CDR3 differences, defined by clinicopathological status, yielded a distant-metastasis classifier for papillary thyroid cancer. TCRdb re-analyzed the PCR reads through MiXCR. In this record, the V and J calls reflect TCRdb's handling and not the investigators' own analysis. The table shows 55,000 or so clones, with 17% occurring only once.

The specimen was blood. This chain joins TRBV20-1 and TRBJ2-1; 7 nucleotides match TRBD2. This receptor was obtained from a female donor with papillary thyroid cancer or a benign thyroid nodule (not recorded which). Some clones in this sample may be carry-over from other donors' samples. The CDR3: CSARGGSAGNYNEQFF. CDR3 sequence (DNA): TGCAGTGCTAGGGGGGGGTCGGCGGGGAACTACAATGAGCAGTTCTTC.